The present TCR beta chain was sequenced within a study of cytomegalovirus exposure and HLA in healthy donors (dated by TCRdb to 2016 to 2017). Looking at the study overall: In an earlier analysis of roughly 500 of the donors, approximately 300 Gb of sequence data and 95 million to 130 million unique TCR beta sequences from some 170 million T cells were reported. An early release that covered about 640 HLA-typed donors contained around 300 gigabases of sequencing data and approximately 85 million unique TCR sequences. Of the 300 to 450 genotyped donors, about 80% fell in the genetic ancestry cluster associated with self-reported Caucasian donors. The study was designed to test whether signatures of past pathogen exposure could be identified by cataloging public T cell receptors. The study used immunosequencing to profile the T cell repertoires of 670 or so subjects and linked those repertoires to cytomegalovirus serostatus. Besides the first cohort of 666 subjects, a separate validation cohort made up of 120 different subjects was used. To predict cytomegalovirus infection status, the study brought together high-throughput TCR immunosequencing, statistical association of individual TCRs with disease status, and machine learning. In a later analysis, previously published TCR beta repertoires from 670 or so donors were re-analyzed and high-resolution HLA genotyping was added so that TCR occurrence patterns could be studied. Rather than drawing on any new phenotypic data, the later analysis identified candidate immune exposures from TCR beta sequences and the way those sequences occurred across donors. An earlier analysis of 587 of the donors applied high-throughput TCR beta sequencing to assess whether each TCR beta V gene segment acted as functional or pseudogenic. Donor age, sex, ethnicity and CMV serostatus were collected together with the repertoire data. In a later genetic analysis, genome-wide SNP genotypes for about 55% of the roughly 700 donors were used, and that subset was treated as a discovery cohort. All discovery cohort repertoires had been generated using a single sequencing platform. Class I and class II HLA loci were covered by the typing at four-digit resolution. The number of typed donors differed by locus: roughly 620-630 for A, B, C, DRB1 and DQB1; 522 for DQA1; 600 to 610 for DPA1; and 400 to 480 for DPB1. A few DR-DQ haplotypes were treated as single units for association and clustering because of strong linkage in the cohort. On average, around 230,000 unique TCR beta nucleotide sequences were sequenced per donor among more than 350 genotyped donors of the cohort, with roughly 18% of those sequences being non-productive. Results the study describes overall, beyond this receptor: Several of the top co-occurrence clusters appeared to be linked to parvovirus B19, influenza, CMV and Epstein-Barr virus, according to a later analysis. In a later analysis, 15,000 to 20,000 TCR beta sequences were associated with specific HLA alleles at a false discovery rate of 0.05. In a later analysis, TCR association rates were found to vary across HLA loci, with the most associated TCRs seen for DRB1 alleles and the fewest for HLA-C alleles. Compared with equally common non-associated chains, HLA-associated TCR beta chains in a later analysis were more clonally expanded and had lower generation probabilities. Sequencing depth was assumed to be roughly uniform across donors in the presence/absence analyses, though that assumption may not hold. Correlated functional status among segregating V segments might be attributable to linkage disequilibrium, but an unknown experimental factor could not be ruled out. Compared with the approximately 700-donor mean, donors in an Asian-associated ancestry cluster had fewer N-insertions in productive TCRs, according to a later genetic analysis. Cytomegalovirus status was reported to be diagnosed by the classifier with high specificity and sensitivity in both the original and validation cohorts. The sequencing pipeline was judged likely to have produced a cluster of highly shared sequence variants as a technical artifact. In vitro tests confirmed that a few of the cytomegalovirus-associated TCR beta chains recognize cytomegalovirus antigens. Strong co-occurrence of HLA alleles, especially DR and DQ, made assigning TCR associations to individual alleles difficult. The authors suggested that the approach could potentially be generalized to other disease states and immunological phenotypes. A further reported finding was that TCR beta sequences accurately predicted the HLA-A and HLA-B alleles for most subjects in the first cohort. Immune exposure information for the cohort was limited to CMV serostatus. Across donors, most TCR sequences were observed very rarely, whereas some public TCRs were present in many individuals. In the study, 150 to 200 TCR beta chains were listed as associated with cytomegalovirus. In an earlier analysis of approximately 590 of the donors, most TCR beta V segments appeared in productive rearrangements about 87% or about 30% of the time, broadly matching IMGT annotations. The cohort was sequenced for TCR beta chains only, and without alpha or paired-chain data the features that could be detected were limited. Because some donors lacked HLA typing at each locus, the association tests relied only on the typed subset. An association between a missense DCLRE1C variant and V-gene and J-gene trimming of TCR beta chains was found in a later genetic analysis and replicated in an independent cohort. In a later analysis, most CMV-associated TCR beta chains were found to appear HLA-restricted, with HLA associations seemingly driven largely by CMV exposure. Because counts were too low, some 17 rarely observed V segments, including chromosome 9 orphons, were left out of the earlier analysis of over 550 of the donors.

The cohort comprised 666 healthy bone marrow donors. Cohort members were all nominally healthy when sampled, although unrecorded immune exposures were likely present. The donor tested CMV seronegative and was one of the 352 seronegative cohort members. Each donor provided a peripheral blood sample, and peripheral blood mononuclear cells were used for TCR beta sequencing. Genomic DNA was extracted from the blood cell samples with the Qiagen DNeasy Blood Extraction Kit. Comment on this clone: It lacks a known antigen. The input lacks base qualities; no much larger clone sits a single base away.

Receptor libraries were prepared by the immunoSEQ multiplex PCR assay. The multiplex PCR relied on a mix of 60 forward primers for TCR Vbeta segments and 13 reverse primers for TCR Jbeta segments. The CDR3 region of rearranged TCR beta genes was amplified from genomic DNA with a multiplex PCR assay. Amplified TCR beta libraries were sequenced as 87-base-pair reads on the Illumina HiSeq System. In the authors' own workflow: Across the 670 or so repertoires, a later analysis counted tens of millions of unique TCR beta chains, some 11 million of which were shared by at least two donors. Raw reads were error-corrected and collapsed into unique sequences with a nearest-neighbor algorithm that merged closely related sequences to remove PCR and sequencing errors. Alignment of CDR3 sequences to IMGT reference sequences was used to assign V, D and J gene segments. For a sequence to be retained, at least a six-nucleotide match to both a V gene segment and a J gene segment was required. A rearrangement was called productive if the CDR3 had no stop codons and remained in frame with V and J, and every other rearrangement was called non-productive. CDR3 was defined according to IMGT convention as the region running from the second conserved V-encoded cysteine to the conserved J-encoded phenylalanine. The earlier analysis of fewer than 750 of the donors excluded sequences that lacked an unambiguous match to a single V gene segment. An earlier analysis of some 500 of the donors classified V segments as functional when productive rearrangements were above 56.7% and as segregating when the standard deviation between donors was above 5%. To diagnose cytomegalovirus status from the catalog of TCR beta chain sequences, a statistical classification framework was built. V and J gene assignment, in a later analysis, came from comparing TCR nucleotide sequences with IMGT/GENE-DB human TR gene sequences. Using the TCRdist pipeline, a later analysis assigned CDR3 sequences along with most-parsimonious VDJ recombination scenarios. In a later analysis, every TCR beta chain was defined by the combination of its CDR3 amino acid sequence and its V-gene family, and reads without a unique V-gene family were dropped. In a later analysis, 500 to 650 highly shared, low-generation-probability nucleotide sequences were removed to address suspected cross-contamination and a sequencing artifact. In a later analysis, a clonal expansion index was calculated for each public chain from normalized within-repertoire ranks of inferred template counts. In a later analysis, generation probabilities were computed with a VDJ recombination model fitted to out-of-frame rearrangements, and the resulting probabilities were checked against IGoR. In a later analysis, hypergeometric tests were used to score TCR-TCR, TCR-HLA and TCR-CMV co-occurrence, with a repertoire-size bias correction applied to TCR pairs. A later analysis estimated false discovery rates by permuting HLA or CMV assignments 20 times. In a later analysis, co-occurring TCRs were grouped using DBSCAN, and TCRdist sequence similarity was added for clustering within HLA-allele-positive subsets. Repertoires with fewer than 30,000 or more than 120,000 public chains, plus five repertoires with anomalous nucleotide sharing, were excluded from co-occurrence clustering. TCRdb took this table from immuneACCESS and kept in-frame rearrangements with V and J called. Such tables lack part of the clones; where checked against another copy, unresolved V genes explain under half of the gap, and the rest is unexplained. The DNA was the basis for D and trimming; V, J and clone size are from that table. For this sample the table gives 95,000 to 100,000 clones, of which under 80% were detected only once. The top ten clonotypes cover roughly 4% of the sample.

Material: PBMCs. The sequence derives from a middle-aged man in good health and CMV-seronegative.

The bases are TGTGCCAGCAGCGCAGATCCTCTCTATGGCTACACCTTC. Translated, this gives CASSADPLYGYTF. The chain employs TRBV6-5 and TRBJ1-2; no D gene call is confident. Looking up the germline V gene yields CDR1 MNHEY and CDR2 SVGAGI. The CDR3 sequence holds 13 residues, the cysteine and phenylalanine included. Of the read, only the CDR3 DNA is kept; its 39 bases are in frame from base 1. V gives up 6 bases and J gives up 4 bases, and the segment between their germline ends measures 12 bases.